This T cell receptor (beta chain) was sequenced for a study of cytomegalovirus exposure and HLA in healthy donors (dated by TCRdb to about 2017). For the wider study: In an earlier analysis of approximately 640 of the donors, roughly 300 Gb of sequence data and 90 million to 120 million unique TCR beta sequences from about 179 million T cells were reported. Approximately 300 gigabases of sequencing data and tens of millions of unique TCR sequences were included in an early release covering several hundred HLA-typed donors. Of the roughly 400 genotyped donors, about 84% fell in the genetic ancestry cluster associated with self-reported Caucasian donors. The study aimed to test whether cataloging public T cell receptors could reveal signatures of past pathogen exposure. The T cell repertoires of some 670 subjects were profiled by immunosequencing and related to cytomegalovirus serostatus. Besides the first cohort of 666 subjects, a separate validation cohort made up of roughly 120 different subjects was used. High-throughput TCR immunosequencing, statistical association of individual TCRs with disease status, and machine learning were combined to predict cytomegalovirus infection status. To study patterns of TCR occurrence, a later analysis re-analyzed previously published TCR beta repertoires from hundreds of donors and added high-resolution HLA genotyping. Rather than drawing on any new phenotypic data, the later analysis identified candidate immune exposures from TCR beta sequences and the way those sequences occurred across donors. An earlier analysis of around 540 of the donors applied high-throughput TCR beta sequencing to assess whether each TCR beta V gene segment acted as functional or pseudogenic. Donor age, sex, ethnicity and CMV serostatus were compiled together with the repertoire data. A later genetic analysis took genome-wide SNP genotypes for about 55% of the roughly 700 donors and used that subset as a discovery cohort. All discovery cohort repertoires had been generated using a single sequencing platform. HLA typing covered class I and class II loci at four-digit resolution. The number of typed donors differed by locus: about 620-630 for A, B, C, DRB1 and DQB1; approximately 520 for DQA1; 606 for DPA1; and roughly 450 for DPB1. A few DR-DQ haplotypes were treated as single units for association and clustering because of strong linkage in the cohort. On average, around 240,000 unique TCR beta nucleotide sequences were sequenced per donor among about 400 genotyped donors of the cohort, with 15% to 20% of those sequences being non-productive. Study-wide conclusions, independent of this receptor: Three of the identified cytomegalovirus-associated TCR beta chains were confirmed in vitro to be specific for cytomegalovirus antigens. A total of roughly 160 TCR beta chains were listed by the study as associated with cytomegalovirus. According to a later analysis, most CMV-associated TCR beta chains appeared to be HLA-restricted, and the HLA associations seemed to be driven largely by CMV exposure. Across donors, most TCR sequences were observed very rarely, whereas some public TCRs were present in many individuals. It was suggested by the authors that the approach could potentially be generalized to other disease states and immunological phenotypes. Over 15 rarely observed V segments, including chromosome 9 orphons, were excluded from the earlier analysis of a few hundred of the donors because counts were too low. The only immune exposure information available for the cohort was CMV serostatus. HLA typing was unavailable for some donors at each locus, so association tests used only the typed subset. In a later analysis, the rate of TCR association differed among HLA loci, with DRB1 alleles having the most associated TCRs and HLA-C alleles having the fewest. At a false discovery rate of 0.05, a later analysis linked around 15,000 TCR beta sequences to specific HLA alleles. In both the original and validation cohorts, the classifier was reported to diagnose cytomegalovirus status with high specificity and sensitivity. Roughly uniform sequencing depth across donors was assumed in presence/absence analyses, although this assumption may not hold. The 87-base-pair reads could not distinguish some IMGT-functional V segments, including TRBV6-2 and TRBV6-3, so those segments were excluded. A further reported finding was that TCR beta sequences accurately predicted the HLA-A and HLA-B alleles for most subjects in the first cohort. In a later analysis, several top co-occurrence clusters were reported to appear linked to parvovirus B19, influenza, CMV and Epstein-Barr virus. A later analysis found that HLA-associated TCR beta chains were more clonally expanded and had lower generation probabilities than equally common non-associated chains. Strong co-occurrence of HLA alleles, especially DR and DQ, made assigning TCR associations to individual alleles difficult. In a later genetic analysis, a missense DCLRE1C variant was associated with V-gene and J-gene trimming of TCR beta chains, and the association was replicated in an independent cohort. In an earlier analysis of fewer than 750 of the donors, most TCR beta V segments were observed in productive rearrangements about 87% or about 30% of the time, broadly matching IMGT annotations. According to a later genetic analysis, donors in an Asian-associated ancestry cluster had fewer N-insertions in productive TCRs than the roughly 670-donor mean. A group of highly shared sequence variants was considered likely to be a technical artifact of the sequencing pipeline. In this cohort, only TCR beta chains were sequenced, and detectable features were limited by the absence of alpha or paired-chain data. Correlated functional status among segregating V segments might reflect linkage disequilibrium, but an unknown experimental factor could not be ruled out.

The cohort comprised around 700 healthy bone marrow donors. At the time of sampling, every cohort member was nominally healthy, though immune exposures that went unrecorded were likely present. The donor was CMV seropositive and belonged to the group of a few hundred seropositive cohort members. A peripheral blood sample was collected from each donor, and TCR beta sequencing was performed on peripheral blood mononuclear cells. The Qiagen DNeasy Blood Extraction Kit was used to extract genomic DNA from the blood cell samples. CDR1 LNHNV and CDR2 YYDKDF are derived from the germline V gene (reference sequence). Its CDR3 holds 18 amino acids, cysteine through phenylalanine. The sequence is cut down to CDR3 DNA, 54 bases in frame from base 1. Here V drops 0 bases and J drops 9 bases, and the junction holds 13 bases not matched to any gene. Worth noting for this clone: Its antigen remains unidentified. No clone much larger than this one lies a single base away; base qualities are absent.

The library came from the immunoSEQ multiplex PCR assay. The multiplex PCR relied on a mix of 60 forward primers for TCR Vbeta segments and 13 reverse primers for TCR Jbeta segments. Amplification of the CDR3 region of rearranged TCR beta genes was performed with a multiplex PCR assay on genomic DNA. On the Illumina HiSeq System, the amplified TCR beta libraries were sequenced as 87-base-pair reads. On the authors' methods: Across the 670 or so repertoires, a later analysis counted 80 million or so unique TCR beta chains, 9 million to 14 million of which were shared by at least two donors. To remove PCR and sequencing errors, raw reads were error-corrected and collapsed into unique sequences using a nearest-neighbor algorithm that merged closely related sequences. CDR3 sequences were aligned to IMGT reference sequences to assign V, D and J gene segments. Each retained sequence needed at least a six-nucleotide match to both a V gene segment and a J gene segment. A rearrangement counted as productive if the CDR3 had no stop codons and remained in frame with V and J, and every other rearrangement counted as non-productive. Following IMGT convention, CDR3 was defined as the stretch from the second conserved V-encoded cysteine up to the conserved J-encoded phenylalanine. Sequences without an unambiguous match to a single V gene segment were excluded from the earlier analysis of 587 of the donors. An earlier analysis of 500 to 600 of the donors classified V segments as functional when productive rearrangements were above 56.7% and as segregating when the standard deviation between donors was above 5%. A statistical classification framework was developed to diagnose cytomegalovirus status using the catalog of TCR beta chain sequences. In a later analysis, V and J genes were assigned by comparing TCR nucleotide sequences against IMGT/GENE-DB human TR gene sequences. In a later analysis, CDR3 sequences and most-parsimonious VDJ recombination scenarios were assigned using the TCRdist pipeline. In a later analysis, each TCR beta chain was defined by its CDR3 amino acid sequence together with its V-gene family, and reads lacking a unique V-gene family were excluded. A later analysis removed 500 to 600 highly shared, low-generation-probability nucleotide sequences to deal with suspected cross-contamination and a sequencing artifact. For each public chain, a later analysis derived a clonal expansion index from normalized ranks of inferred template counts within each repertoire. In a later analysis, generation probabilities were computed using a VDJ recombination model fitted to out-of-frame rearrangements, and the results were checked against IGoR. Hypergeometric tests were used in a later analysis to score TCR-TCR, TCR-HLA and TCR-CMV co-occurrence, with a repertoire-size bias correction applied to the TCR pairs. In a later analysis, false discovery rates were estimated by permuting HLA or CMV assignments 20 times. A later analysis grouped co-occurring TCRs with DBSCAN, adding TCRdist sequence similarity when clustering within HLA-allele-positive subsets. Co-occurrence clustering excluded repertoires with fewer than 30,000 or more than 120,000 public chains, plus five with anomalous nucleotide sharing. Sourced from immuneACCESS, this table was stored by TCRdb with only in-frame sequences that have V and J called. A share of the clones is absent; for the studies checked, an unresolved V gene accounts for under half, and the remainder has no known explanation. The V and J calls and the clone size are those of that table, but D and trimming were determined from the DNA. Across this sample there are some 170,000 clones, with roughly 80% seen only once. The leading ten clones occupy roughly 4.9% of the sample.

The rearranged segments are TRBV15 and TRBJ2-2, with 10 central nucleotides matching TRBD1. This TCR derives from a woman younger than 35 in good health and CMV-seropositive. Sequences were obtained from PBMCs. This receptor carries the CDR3 CATSRDGAGQGYSRELFF. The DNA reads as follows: TGTGCCACCAGCAGAGATGGGGCGGGACAGGGGTACTCTAGGGAGCTGTTTTTT.